This TCR beta chain emerged from a study of Graves' ophthalmopathy and Graves' hyperthyroidism. Looking at the study overall: Cases classed as stable hyperthyroidism had no ophthalmopathy within 18 months of follow-up. Study-level points and caveats: The study's model predicted ophthalmopathy progression at about 71% sensitivity and approximately 78% specificity. Ophthalmopathy could be told apart from stable hyperthyroidism by a 13-signature model (about 90% sensitivity, about 81% specificity).

Clinical symptoms, serum thyroxine, TRAb, thyroid ultrasound and orbital computed tomography determined diagnosis. RNA transcripts were the source from which TCR beta CDR3 regions were amplified. After a first-round RT-PCR with HTBI primers, a second-round multiplex PCR was run. TCRdb passed the multiplex PCR reads through MiXCR, listing each CDR3 protein once. The data show around 1,200,000 distinct CDR3 sequences, approximately 35% seen once. This clonotype was detected ten times or more. What it binds is not known. The CDR3 sequence is 15 residues long. Per germline, CDR1 SQVTM and CDR2 ANQGSEA. V was shortened by 4 bases and J by 4 bases, with 20 bases between the two germline ends.

The V gene is TRBV29-1, the J gene TRBJ2-7, with D uncertain. The material sequenced was peripheral blood or thyroid tissue (not recorded which). The origin of this receptor is an adult man with Graves' hyperthyroidism. The CDR3 loop reads CSVALTSRPSYEQYF. The CDR3, as DNA: TGCAGCGTTGCCCTTACTTCTCGCCCTTCATACGAGCAGTACTTC.